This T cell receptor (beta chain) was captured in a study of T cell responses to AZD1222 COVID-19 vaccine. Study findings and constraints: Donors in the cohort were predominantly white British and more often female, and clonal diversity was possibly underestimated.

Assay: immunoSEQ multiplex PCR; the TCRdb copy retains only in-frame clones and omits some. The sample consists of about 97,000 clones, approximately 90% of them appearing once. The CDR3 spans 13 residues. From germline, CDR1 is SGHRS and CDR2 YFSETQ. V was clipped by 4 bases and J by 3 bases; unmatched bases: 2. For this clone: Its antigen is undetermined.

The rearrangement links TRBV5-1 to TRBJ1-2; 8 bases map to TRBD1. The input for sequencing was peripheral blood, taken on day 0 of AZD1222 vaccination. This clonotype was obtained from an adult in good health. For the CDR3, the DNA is TGCGCCAGCAGCCCGGGACAGGACTATGGCTACACCTTC. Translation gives CASSPGQDYGYTF.